The 22 T cell receptor beta chains listed next were all sequenced from one sample in a study of blood T cells in healthy people across ages. Combining a sample-barcoded 5' primer with a J-beta primer mix, a second PCR ran for about 6 to 11 cycles. Each CDR3 protein is one row after TCRdb ran MiXCR on the 5' RACE reads. This table has 550,000 to 750,000 distinct CDR3 sequences, under 25% appearing once. What was sequenced was blood. The source of these receptors is a man in his 70s in good health.

The chain is built from TRBV12-3 or TRBV12-4 and TRBJ2-1; D remains unclear. The CDR3 covers 14 residues. Trimming took 1 base from V and 5 from J, leaving 9 bases between them. The CDR3 region is CASSLGLENNEQFF. The CDR3 DNA sequence: TGTGCCAGCAGTTTAGGCCTAGAAAACAATGAGCAGTTCTTC.

This clonotype was found many times. The V and J genes are TRBV5-1 and TRBJ2-6; no reliable D call. The CDR3 totals 17 residues. Trimming shortened V by 0 bases and J by 0 bases, and 10 bases separated the two germline ends. CDR1 is SGHRS, CDR2 YFSETQ, per germline. DNA of the CDR3: TGCGCCAGCAGCTTGGCAACCCAGAACTCTGGGGCCAACGTCCTGACTTTC. It is translated as CASSLATQNSGANVLTF.

A remark on this clonotype: An end of the junction differs from the germline gene, which may be a read error. This rearrangement joins TRBV7-6 to TRBJ1-4, with a tentative D call TRBD1 (6 bases). From germline, CDR1 is SGHVS and CDR2 FNYEAQ. This CDR3 region has 16 residues. CDR3 sequence reads: CASSLDRQGKNEKLVF. The CDR3 DNA follows: TGTGCCAGCAGCTTAGATCGGCAGGGGAAGAATGAAAAACTGGTTTTT.

The chain employs TRBV20-1 and TRBJ2-5; 9 bases line up with TRBD2. Germline V CDR1 and CDR2: DFQATT, SNEGSKA (reference sequence). The junction had 8 bases not matched to a gene; V was cut back by 0 bases and J by 6 bases. The CDR3 spans 15 residues. The CDR3 DNA is TGCAGTGCTAGAGAGGTAGCGGGAGAGGGGAAGACCCAGTACTTC. This gives the protein CSAREVAGEGKTQYF.

A few counts support this clonotype. The CDR3 coding sequence is TGCAGTGCTAATAGCGGCCACTCCTACAATGAGCAGTTCTTC. Translated: CSANSGHSYNEQFF. The chain joins TRBV20-1 to TRBJ2-1, with D tentatively TRBD2 (6 bases). The V and J ends lost 4 bases and 0 bases respectively, with 10 bases between them. Per germline, CDR1 DFQATT and CDR2 SNEGSKA (reference sequence). The CDR3 runs to 14 residues.

The chain recombines TRBV7-2 with TRBJ2-7; possibly TRBD1 for D (6 bases). Germline values: CDR1 SGHTA, CDR2 FQGNSA. Trimming pared 1 base from V and 7 bases from J, leaving 11 bases between. This CDR3 has 13 residues. In DNA, the CDR3 is TGTGCCAGCAGCTTAGGACAGGTCGAAGAGCAGTACTTC. This codes for CASSLGQVEEQYF.

This clonotype has only a few counts. The V and J genes are TRBV3-1 and TRBJ2-4, with D possibly matching TRBD2 (5 bases). From germline, CDR1 is LGHDT and CDR2 YNNKEL (reference sequence). Trimming took 4 bases from V and 8 from J, leaving 12 bases between them. The CDR3 runs to 13 residues. CDR3 coding DNA: TGTGCCAGCAGCCTGGGTAGCGAGTACATTCAGTACTTC. It encodes CASSLGSEYIQYF.

The chain is built from TRBV20-1 and TRBJ1-4; D possibly corresponds to TRBD1 (6 bases). There are 15 residues in the CDR3. CDR1 is DFQATT and CDR2 is SNEGSKA in the germline V gene (reference sequence). V was clipped by 2 bases and J by 6 bases, with 16 bases between them. This chain's CDR3 is CSARPLDRSYEKLFF. The CDR3 coding sequence is TGCAGTGCTAGACCACTTGACAGGAGCTATGAAAAACTGTTTTTT.

This clonotype was seen a handful of times. J is TRBJ2-5 and V is TRBV29-1; the match to TRBD2 covers 10 bases. The CDR3 totals 15 residues. Germline loops: CDR1 SQVTM, CDR2 ANQGSEA. With 3 bases clipped from V and 5 bases from J, the junction kept 9 bases outside the gene matches. CDR3 sequence reads: CSVDSSGSADETQYF. The DNA of the CDR3 is TGCAGCGTTGACTCTAGCGGGAGCGCGGACGAGACCCAGTACTTC.

The chain links TRBV10-3 to TRBJ2-3; D is possibly TRBD1 (6 bases). Trimming shortened V by 2 bases and J by 5 bases, and 8 bases separated the two germline ends. The CDR3 is 13 residues long. In germline, CDR1 is ENHRY, CDR2 SYGVKD. The CDR3 nucleotides are TGTGCCATCAGTGAGCAGGGGAGAGATACGCAGTATTTT. Translation gives CAISEQGRDTQYF.

The chain uses TRBV5-1 and TRBJ1-5; 7 nucleotides match TRBD1. The germline CDR1 and CDR2 sequences are SGHRS and YFSETQ. Trimming at V came to 4 bases and at J to 4 bases, leaving 8 bases not matched to a gene. The length of the CDR3 is 15 residues. CDR3 amino acids: CASSPGQQSNQPQHF. DNA for the CDR3: TGCGCCAGCAGCCCGGGACAGCAGTCAAATCAGCCCCAGCATTTT. Looking up the rest from reference TRBV5-1 and TRBJ1-5 gives the full variable domain: KAGVTQTPRYLIKTRGQQVTLSCSPISGHRSVSWYQQTPGQGLQFLFEYFSETQRNKGNFPGRFSGRQFSNSRSEMNVSTLELGDSALYLCASSPGQQSNQPQHFGDGTRLSIL.

The chain uses TRBV5-1 and TRBJ2-5, with D tentatively TRBD1 (6 bases). Trimming cost V 0 bases and J 5 bases, with 14 bases left between them. Germline loops: CDR1 SGHRS, CDR2 YFSETQ. The CDR3 is made up of 15 amino acids. The CDR3 here is CASSLGQDVRETQYF. CDR3 bases: TGCGCCAGCAGCTTGGGACAGGACGTGAGGGAGACCCAGTACTTC.

This clonotype was observed a few times. One end of the junction fails to match germline, which may point to a read error. J is TRBJ2-5 and V is TRBV10-3; D might be TRBD1 (5 bases). The better agreement between TRBJ2-7 and the DNA end casts doubt on the J call. Germline V lookup: CDR1 ENHRY, CDR2 SYGVKD. CDR3 length: 14 amino acids. The CDR3 DNA is TGTGTCATCAGTGAGTCTGCAGGGTCGTACGAGCAGTACTTC. Translation gives CVISESAGSYEQYF.

The gene calls are TRBV20-1 and TRBJ2-5; no clear D. The assigned J gene may be wrong: the sequence end matches TRBJ2-1 better. The CDR3 is 12 amino acids. Germline V lookup: CDR1 DFQATT, CDR2 SNEGSKA (reference sequence). Here the CDR3 reads CSARTVQGEQFF. CDR3 DNA sequence: TGCAGTGCCAGAACCGTCCAAGGGGAGCAGTTCTTC.

Concerning this clonotype itself: A much larger clonotype is one base distant, so this may be a read error. The chain joins TRBV27 to TRBJ1-2; tentative D call: TRBD1 (6 bases). Germline loops: CDR1 MNHEY, CDR2 SMNVEV (reference sequence). Between the trimmed V and J ends, which lost 3 bases and 7 bases, there was a span of 15 bases. The CDR3 runs 14 residues. The CDR3 nucleotides are TGTGCCAGCAGTTTCGCCCGGGGGGCACTTGGCTACACCTTC. It is translated as CASSFARGALGYTF.

The V and J genes are TRBV12-3 or TRBV12-4 and TRBJ2-5, with D possibly TRBD1 on 6 matching bases. The CDR3 runs 14 residues. Trimming pared 6 bases from V and 5 bases from J, leaving 16 bases between. CDR3 DNA: TGTGCCAGCAGCACCGACAGGTTGAGCGAGACCCAGTACTTC. It is translated as CASSTDRLSETQYF.

The chain joins TRBV20-1 to TRBJ2-1, with D unresolved. Germline lookup yields CDR1 DFQATT and CDR2 SNEGSKA (reference sequence). The CDR3 runs 10 residues. Trimming removed 3 bases from V and 9 bases from J, with 6 bases in between. The CDR3 DNA is TGCAGTGCTAGTCATGTTGAGCAGTTCTTC. Encoded protein: CSASHVEQFF.

The chain combines TRBV12-3 or TRBV12-4 with TRBJ2-3; the match to TRBD2 covers 10 bases. With V trimmed by 10 bases and J by 6 bases, 22 bases remained unmatched. The CDR3 covers 18 residues. The CDR3 DNA reads TGTGCCACCACGTCCCAGCAGTCGCCACTAGCGGGAACGGATACGCAGTATTTT. Translated: CATTSQQSPLAGTDTQYF.

The chain combines TRBV2 with TRBJ2-5, with D possibly TRBD2 on 5 matching bases. Trimming removed 6 bases at V and 2 bases at J, with 13 bases between. This CDR3 is 14 amino acids long. Germline V gene data show CDR1 as SNHLY and CDR2 as FYNNEI. The CDR3 nucleotides are TGTGCCAGCAGCGGTAATCGGGGACAAGAGACCCAGTACTTC. Amino acids: CASSGNRGQETQYF.

The chain joins TRBV3-1 to TRBJ2-7, with TRBD2 identical over 13 bases. The J call may be incorrect, as the DNA end agrees better with TRBJ2-5. There are 17 residues in the CDR3. Germline V gene data show CDR1 as LGHDT and CDR2 as YNNKEL (reference sequence). The CDR3 reads CASSRTSGSGRSKTQYF. In DNA form, the CDR3 reads TGTGCCAGCAGTCGGACTAGCGGGAGTGGCCGCTCGAAGACCCAGTACTTC.

This clonotype was counted only a few times. The chain recombines TRBV7-9 with TRBJ2-3; no clear D. With 8 bases removed from V and 2 bases from J, the gap between germline ends came to 11 bases. CDR3 size: 13 residues. Looked up from germline, CDR1 is SEHNR and CDR2 is FQNEAQ (reference sequence). Here the CDR3 reads CASGGQLTDTQYF. The CDR3 DNA is TGTGCCAGCGGTGGGCAGCTCACAGATACGCAGTATTTT. The entire variable domain, with the rest obtained from reference TRBV7-9 and TRBJ2-3, is as follows: DTGVSQNPRHKITKRGQNVTFRCDPISEHNRLYWYRQTLGQGPEFLTYFQNEAQLEKSRLLSDRFSAERPKGSFSTLEIQRTEQGDSAMYLCASGGQLTDTQYFGPGTRLTVL.

The sample holds many counts of this clonotype. The chain carries TRBV27 and TRBJ2-5; 9 bases are shared with TRBD2. Unmatched junction bases numbered 6, after V lost 5 bases and J lost 5 bases. The CDR3 runs to 14 residues. Germline V gene sequence: CDR1 MNHEY, CDR2 SMNVEV (reference sequence). The CDR3 sequence: CASSPFAGGETQYF. CDR3 DNA sequence: TGTGCCAGCAGTCCGTTCGCGGGAGGGGAGACCCAGTACTTC.